These 5 T cell receptor beta chains were all obtained from the same sample, sequenced in a study of graft-versus-host responses after intestinal transplantation. These receptors' targets are unknown. Sequencing was performed with immunoSEQ multiplex PCR; in TCRdb, only in-frame clones are kept and a portion is missing. The sample shows about 100,000 clones, over 80% of them seen only once. The material was unstimulated CD8+ T cells sorted from spleen or lymph node cells, obtained before intestinal transplant. The source is a human donor who received an intestinal transplant.

The V gene is TRBV28, the J gene TRBJ2-1, with 7 positions matching TRBD2. This CDR3 is 15 amino acids long. In germline, CDR1 is MDHEN, CDR2 SYDVKM. V shed 5 bases, J shed 6 bases, and the junction held 10 bases outside the gene matches. CDR3 sequence (DNA): TGTGCCAGCAGTGCTAGCGGTCACTGGGGCAATGAGCAGTTCTTC. Its protein is CASSASGHWGNEQFF.

The chain combines TRBV6-5 with TRBJ2-7; D is possibly TRBD2 (5 bases). The CDR3 extends over 16 amino acids. V was shortened by 0 bases and J by 5 bases, with 17 bases between the two germline ends. Germline V gene lookup returns CDR1 MNHEY and CDR2 SVGAGI. The CDR3 DNA follows: TGTGCCAGCAGTTACTCGCTGAGTGTGGGAGAACACGAGCAGTACTTC. Its translation: CASSYSLSVGEHEQYF.

The chain has TRBV10-2 and TRBJ2-7; TRBD2 matches at 7 bases. The length of the CDR3 is 12 residues. From germline, CDR1 is WSHSY and CDR2 SAAADI. J was trimmed by 3 bases and V by 4 bases; bases with no gene match: 0. The CDR3 DNA reads as TGCGCCAGCAGTGGGACTAGCTACGAGCAGTACTTC. This encodes CASSGTSYEQYF.

This chain links TRBV27 with TRBJ1-6; 8 nucleotides agree with TRBD1. V shed 6 bases and J 12 bases; nucleotides not matched to a gene: 16. The germline V gene has CDR1 MNHEY and CDR2 SMNVEV (reference sequence). The CDR3 contains 16 residues. CDR3 protein: CASSRGRWTGIGPLHF. In nucleotides, the CDR3 is TGTGCCAGCAGCCGGGGACGGTGGACAGGGATAGGACCCCTCCACTTT.

This clone has only one observation. This chain joins TRBV7-7 and TRBJ2-7, with 13 bases aligning to TRBD2. J gave up 3 bases and V 4 bases, and 6 bases lay outside the gene matches. The CDR3 runs to 16 residues. Germline values: CDR1 SSHAT, CDR2 FNYEAQ (reference sequence). The chain's CDR3 is CASSYRLAGGSYEQYF. In DNA, the CDR3 is TGTGCCAGCAGCTACCGACTAGCGGGAGGTAGCTACGAGCAGTACTTC.